One T cell receptor beta chain is described in this entry. Its antigen is still unknown. No much larger clone exists at a distance of one base, and base qualities are not known. The library was generated by the immunoSEQ multiplex PCR assay. For the multiplex PCR, a mixture combining 60 forward primers for TCR Vbeta segments and 13 reverse primers for TCR Jbeta segments was used. The CDR3 region of rearranged TCR beta genes was amplified from genomic DNA by a multiplex PCR assay. Amplified TCR beta libraries were sequenced as 87-base-pair reads on the Illumina HiSeq System. The paper's processing steps were these. A later analysis counted about 82 million unique TCR beta chains across the 550 to 750 repertoires, and some 11 million of these chains were shared by at least two donors. Raw reads were error-corrected and collapsed into unique sequences by a nearest-neighbor algorithm in which closely related sequences were merged to remove PCR and sequencing errors. Alignment of CDR3 sequences to IMGT reference sequences was used to assign V, D and J gene segments. For a sequence to be retained, at least a six-nucleotide match to both a V gene segment and a J gene segment was required. A rearrangement counted as productive if the CDR3 had no stop codons and remained in frame with V and J, and every other rearrangement counted as non-productive. CDR3 was defined by IMGT convention, running from the second conserved V-encoded cysteine to the conserved J-encoded phenylalanine. The earlier analysis of about 590 of the donors excluded sequences that lacked an unambiguous match to a single V gene segment. An earlier analysis of a few hundred of the donors called V segments functional above 56.7% productive rearrangements and segregating when the between-donor standard deviation exceeded 5%. A statistical classification framework was built to diagnose cytomegalovirus status from the catalog of TCR beta chain sequences. V and J gene assignment, in a later analysis, came from comparing TCR nucleotide sequences with IMGT/GENE-DB human TR gene sequences. A later analysis assigned CDR3 sequences and most-parsimonious VDJ recombination scenarios with the TCRdist pipeline. A later analysis defined each TCR beta chain by its CDR3 amino acid sequence plus V-gene family, and excluded reads lacking a unique V-gene family. In a later analysis, fewer than 600 highly shared, low-generation-probability nucleotide sequences were removed to address suspected cross-contamination and a sequencing artifact. In a later analysis, a clonal expansion index was calculated for each public chain from normalized within-repertoire ranks of inferred template counts. In a later analysis, generation probabilities were computed with a VDJ recombination model fitted to out-of-frame rearrangements, and the resulting probabilities were checked against IGoR. In a later analysis, hypergeometric tests were used to score TCR-TCR, TCR-HLA and TCR-CMV co-occurrence, with a repertoire-size bias correction applied to TCR pairs. In a later analysis, false discovery rates were estimated by permuting HLA or CMV assignments 20 times. In a later analysis, co-occurring TCRs were grouped with DBSCAN, and TCRdist sequence similarity was added when clustering was performed within HLA-allele-positive subsets. Repertoires with fewer than 30,000 or more than 120,000 public chains were left out of co-occurrence clustering, as were four to six repertoires with anomalous nucleotide sharing. The immuneACCESS repertoire file appears here via TCRdb, limited to in-frame rearrangements. These files lack a portion of the clones; in checked studies, under half of the deficit traces to unresolved V genes, and the cause of the others is not known. The V and J calls and clone size are taken from that table; D and trimming were inferred from the DNA. For this sample there are 150,000 to 200,000 clones; around three quarters appear just once. About 1.9% of the sample is taken by the ten largest.

This sample is part of a study of cytomegalovirus exposure and HLA in healthy donors (dated by TCRdb to 2017 to 2019). General notes on the study: According to an earlier analysis of around 600 of the donors, about 179 million T cells yielded some 120 million unique TCR beta sequences and around 300 Gb of sequence data. On average, roughly 200,000 unique TCR beta nucleotide sequences were sequenced per donor among about 400 genotyped donors of the cohort, with about 19% of those sequences being non-productive. The later analysis used no new phenotypic data to find candidate immune exposures, relying instead on TCR beta sequences and their occurrence across donors. Using immunosequencing, the study profiled T cell repertoires from around 680 subjects and related those repertoires to cytomegalovirus serostatus. To predict cytomegalovirus infection status, the study combined high-throughput TCR immunosequencing, statistical association of individual TCRs with disease status, and machine learning. HLA typing included class I and class II loci at four-digit resolution. Typing coverage differed by locus: A, B, C, DRB1 and DQB1 were typed in roughly 620-630 donors, DQA1 in 522, DPA1 in some 610, and DPB1 in just under 490. About five DR-DQ haplotypes were handled as single units for association and clustering because linkage in the cohort was strong. The study aimed to test whether signatures of past pathogen exposure could be identified by cataloging public T cell receptors. Approximately 300 gigabases of sequencing data and around 87 million unique TCR sequences were included in an early release covering roughly 600 HLA-typed donors. Of the roughly 400 genotyped donors, about 80% fell in the genetic ancestry cluster associated with self-reported Caucasian donors. A later analysis re-examined previously published TCR beta repertoires from more than 550 donors and added high-resolution HLA genotyping to investigate patterns of TCR occurrence. A later genetic analysis took genome-wide SNP genotypes for about 65% of the 666 donors and used that subset as a discovery cohort. In addition to the first cohort of several hundred subjects, a separate validation cohort of approximately 130 different subjects was used. In an earlier analysis of over 550 of the donors, high-throughput TCR beta sequencing was used to judge whether each TCR beta V gene segment behaved as functional or pseudogenic. Donor age, sex, ethnicity and CMV serostatus were compiled alongside the repertoire data. Every repertoire in the discovery cohort had been generated on one and the same sequencing platform. General study outcomes and caveats: Some IMGT-functional V segments, including TRBV6-2 and TRBV6-3, could not be distinguished by the 87-base-pair reads and were therefore excluded. When HLA alleles, especially DR and DQ, strongly co-occurred, TCR associations were difficult to assign to individual alleles. A further reported finding was that TCR beta sequences accurately predicted the HLA-A and HLA-B alleles for most subjects in the first cohort. For the cohort, immune exposure information was limited to CMV serostatus. The study gave a list of some 150 TCR beta chains associated with cytomegalovirus. In vitro tests confirmed that a few of the cytomegalovirus-associated TCR beta chains recognize cytomegalovirus antigens. A later analysis reported that several top co-occurrence clusters appeared linked to parvovirus B19, influenza, CMV and Epstein-Barr virus. A later genetic analysis associated a missense DCLRE1C variant with V-gene and J-gene trimming of TCR beta chains, and an independent cohort replicated the association. Only TCR beta chains were sequenced in this cohort, and the absence of alpha or paired-chain data limited detectable features. A later analysis found that TCR association rates varied across HLA loci, with DRB1 alleles showing the most associated TCRs and HLA-C alleles the fewest. Most CMV-associated TCR beta chains appeared to be HLA-restricted in a later analysis, and the HLA associations seemed to be driven largely by CMV exposure. Specific HLA alleles were associated with more than 15,000 TCR beta sequences at a false discovery rate of 0.05 in a later analysis. It was suggested by the authors that the approach could potentially be generalized to other disease states and immunological phenotypes. A later genetic analysis reported fewer N-insertions in productive TCRs among donors in an Asian-associated ancestry cluster than the roughly 620-donor mean. Across donors, most TCR sequences were observed very rarely, whereas some public TCRs were present in many individuals. A group of highly shared sequence variants was considered likely to be a technical artifact of the sequencing pipeline. Roughly uniform sequencing depth across donors was assumed in presence/absence analyses, although this assumption may not hold. Correlated functional status among segregating V segments might be attributable to linkage disequilibrium, but an unknown experimental factor could not be ruled out. Cytomegalovirus status was reported to be diagnosed by the classifier with high specificity and sensitivity in both the original and validation cohorts. Because HLA typing was missing for some donors at each locus, association tests included only the typed subset. Compared with equally common non-associated chains, HLA-associated TCR beta chains in a later analysis were more clonally expanded and had lower generation probabilities. In an earlier analysis of approximately 590 of the donors, most TCR beta V segments appeared in productive rearrangements about 87% or about 30% of the time, broadly matching IMGT annotations. Around 16 rarely observed V segments, including chromosome 9 orphons, were excluded from the earlier analysis of almost 600 of the donors because counts were too low.

The cohort consisted of 650 to 850 healthy bone marrow donors. At the time of sampling, all cohort members were nominally healthy, though unrecorded immune exposures were likely present. The donor tested CMV seronegative and was one of the 352 seronegative cohort members. A peripheral blood sample was provided by each donor, and peripheral blood mononuclear cells were used for TCR beta sequencing. Genomic DNA extraction from the blood cell samples was performed with the Qiagen DNeasy Blood Extraction Kit. The germline V end is reduced by 4 bases and the J end by 7 bases; junction bases left unmatched: 10. Reading the germline V gene (reference sequence) gives CDR1 SGHKS and CDR2 YYEKEE. The CDR3 numbers 14 residues from cysteine through phenylalanine. Of the read, only the CDR3 DNA is kept; its 42 bases are in frame from base 1.

This TCR was sampled from a man in his thirties or forties in good health and CMV-seronegative. Sequences were obtained from PBMCs. Here the chain combines TRBV5-5 and TRBJ1-1; the central 7 bases match TRBD1. The nucleotide sequence is given as TGTGCCAGCAGCGCGGGACAGAGGGTTATTGAAGCTTTCTTT. This encodes CASSAGQRVIEAFF.